This T cell receptor (beta chain) was identified in a study of shared T cell receptors in the human thymus (dated by TCRdb to about 2021). Some background on the complete study: The study investigated the way shared, self-reactive T-cell receptor alpha chains are produced in the human thymus.

Of note for this clone: Its antigen target is currently unknown. The record has no base qualities; no much larger clone is one base away.

Library creation used the immunoSEQ multiplex PCR assay. Entries here come from immuneACCESS through TCRdb and include only in-frame sequences with V and J called. Some clones fail to appear in such tables; in the studies checked, an unresolved V gene covers under half of the shortfall, and the cause of the remainder is unknown. For this sample there are hundreds of thousands of clones; approximately 80% appear just once. The ten largest clonotypes hold 0.013% of the sample. Between the V and J ends, shortened by 5 bases and 1 base respectively, the junction contains 10 bases. CDR1 LNHDA and CDR2 SQIVND were looked up in the germline V gene (reference sequence). From its cysteine to its phenylalanine, the CDR3 spans 14 amino acids. CDR3 DNA is the only sequence kept; it has 42 bases, read in frame from the first base. These records were also assigned to another study, of human thymus T cells. As that second paper reports: Donors were immunologically healthy infants undergoing open corrective cardiac surgery for congenital heart defects in Finland. Thymus tissue was obtained as surgical resects removed during corrective cardiac surgery. V and J gene segment usage appeared biased in both thymic and peripheral blood repertoires. Highly overlapping thymic TCR repertoires among unrelated individuals were reported in the related research. TCR alpha and beta repertoires from about 8 infant thymus samples and a few related peripheral blood samples were characterized in the study. The infant donors were 7 to 244 days old, and the cohort included five or six males and a couple of females. After being mechanically released from the tissue, thymocytes were kept at -70 degrees C in pellets of about 9.5-30 million cells. Genomic DNA was extracted from frozen cell pellets with a QIAsymphony instrument. The immunoSEQ multiplex PCR assay was used to amplify the TCRB and TCRAD loci from a standardized quantity of quality-controlled genomic DNA. The amplicons covered the V(D)J region and were long enough to include the CDR3 and to identify the V and J genes. The amplicons were sequenced on an Illumina platform via the commercial immunoSEQ service. Primer bias and sequencing errors were corrected as previously described, and TCRAD and TCRB were defined on the basis of the IMGT database. immunoSEQ Analyzer 3.0 and VDJTools were used for repertoire analysis, which covered basic statistics, V/J segment usage, diversity estimates, rarefaction and pairwise overlap. Chao1, ChaoE, Efron-Thisted, Shannon and inverse Simpson indices were used to estimate diversity, which was also estimated on datasets down-sampled to the smallest sample. Repertoire overlap was assessed by strict matching of CDR3 nucleotide sequence, V gene and J gene, and clustering was done by Jaccard-based multidimensional scaling. Thymus samples yielded on average around 800,000 unique TCRB clonotypes, compared with 80,000 to 95,000 from blood samples.

The sample consisted of thymocytes. The rearranged chain carries TRBV19 and TRBJ2-3; the D gene is perhaps TRBD1, from 5 matching bases. This TCR came from a boy under three years old with a congenital heart defect. Donor details come from another sample of the same person, matched by shared clones. In nucleotide form, the sequence is TGTGCCAGTAGTCCCCAAGGGGGCACAGATACGCAGTATTTT. This yields the protein CASSPQGGTDTQYF.